This TCR beta chain came from a study of T-cell reconstitution after alpha-beta-depleted transplantation in children. General study findings and limits: A year post-transplant, T-cell counts and diversity derived mostly from newly produced T cells. Expanded graft clones, several hundred of them, were reportedly the source of alpha-beta T cells about two months after transplant. High day-60 TCRbeta diversity in some patients came from surviving recipient T cells and thymic progenitors.

For TCRbeta, the library was prepared with unique molecular identifiers. TCRdb used MiXCR to reprocess the PCR reads, holding one entry per CDR3 protein. The data contain roughly 200,000 distinct CDR3 sequences, approximately 10% of them singletons. This CDR3 has 14 amino acids. Deletions cut 8 bases from V and 0 bases from J, with 11 bases between. Germline V lookup: CDR1 SEHNR, CDR2 FQNEAQ (reference sequence). This clonotype was picked up many times. Its antigen is currently unknown. The V call is TRBV7-9, the J call TRBJ1-3, with D unresolved. The source material was PBMCs, sampled before TCRalphabeta/CD19-depleted stem cell transplant. The receptor was isolated from a child younger than two with acute myeloid leukemia, due to receive a stem cell transplant. Here the CDR3 DNA reads TGTGCCAGCGGGAGCAGGAACTCTGGAAACACCATATATTTT. Protein: CASGSRNSGNTIYF.